This T cell receptor beta chain was documented in a study of blood T cell repertoires in COVID-19. As for the study in general: The United States, Italy and Spain supplied acute and convalescent COVID-19 samples.

In the source study's methods: Reference gene primer amplification in the assay estimated nucleated cell counts. TCRdb's table, derived via immunoSEQ multiplex PCR, lists solely in-frame clones and lacks some. D and trimming were read from the DNA, whereas the V and J calls and clone size are those reported in that table. The sample lists about 100,000 clones, around 87% seen once, with more than 14% in the top ten. Sequenced: peripheral blood. This sequence originates from a man aged 50 to 59 with acute or convalescent COVID-19.

This chain's CDR3 is CASRSQGAVIEQYF. CDR3 bases: TGTGCCAGCAGGTCACAGGGGGCGGTAATCGAGCAGTACTTC. This chain connects TRBV28 to TRBJ2-7; 9 bases match TRBD1. This CDR3 spans 14 amino acids. V shed 6 bases, J shed 6 bases, and the junction held 9 bases outside the gene matches. Germline CDR1 MDHEN, CDR2 SYDVKM. Combining the CDR3 with reference TRBV28 and TRBJ2-7 gives the whole variable domain DVKVTQSSRYLVKRTGEKVFLECVQDMDHENMFWYRQDPGLGLRLIYFSYDVKMKEKGDIPEGYSVSREKKERFSLILESASTNQTSMYLCASRSQGAVIEQYFGPGTRLTVT.